The next 18 T cell receptor beta chains were all read from a single sample in a study of T cells in Graves' hyperthyroidism and ophthalmopathy. TCR beta CDR3 region amplification was performed from RNA transcripts. The study used the HTBI primer set for a first-round RT-PCR of the TCR CDR3. Each CDR3 protein is one row after TCRdb ran MiXCR on the multiplex PCR reads. The sample includes about 290,000 distinct CDR3 sequences, around 15% of them seen just once. The sample comprised blood. Receptors were obtained from a middle-aged woman with Graves' hyperthyroidism.

This clonotype was found many times. The CDR3 DNA is TGTGCCAGCTCACGGACAGGGCTTAGCAATCAGCCCCAGCATTTT. Translated, it gives CASSRTGLSNQPQHF. V and J are TRBV18 and TRBJ1-5; 8 bases are a match to TRBD1. This CDR3 has 15 residues. V shed 4 bases, J shed 0 bases, and the junction held 2 bases outside the gene matches. CDR1 and CDR2 from the germline V gene are KGHSH and LQKENI. Filled out from reference TRBV18 and TRBJ1-5, the complete variable domain reads NAGVMQNPRHLVRRRGQEARLRCSPMKGHSHVYWYRQLPEEGLKFMVYLQKENIIDESGMPKERFSAEFPKEGPSILRIQQVVRGDSAAYFCASSRTGLSNQPQHFGDGTRLSIL.

The chain uses TRBV6-1 and TRBJ1-2; D unclear. This CDR3 comprises 12 residues. Germline CDR1 MNHNS, CDR2 SASEGT. V was pared by 6 bases and J by 7 bases, with 12 bases between. This CDR3 is CASSSVGSGYTF. The CDR3 DNA sequence: TGTGCCAGCAGCAGCGTCGGGTCTGGCTACACCTTC.

This rearrangement joins TRBV6-2 or TRBV6-3 to TRBJ2-2, with a weak D call TRBD2 (6 bases). Trimming removed 6 bases at V and 4 bases at J, with 9 bases between. CDR3 size: 13 residues. CDR1 MNHEY and CDR2 SVGEGT come from the germline V gene. CDR3 in amino acids: CASSRLVTGELFF. The CDR3 DNA reads as TGTGCCAGCAGCCGACTAGTCACCGGGGAGCTGTTTTTT.

Comments on this clonotype: It may be a read error: a sequence one base away is much more abundant. The CDR3 coding sequence is TGTGCCATCAGTTATGGTGACACCGGGGAGCAGTTCTTC. Translation gives CAISYGDTGEQFF. The rearrangement joins TRBV10-3 to TRBJ2-1, with D hard to call. Trimming pared 5 bases from V and 10 bases from J, leaving 15 bases between. The CDR3 loop spans 13 amino acids. Germline V CDR1 and CDR2: ENHRY, SYGVKD.

This clonotype was detected many times. The chain employs TRBV6-1 and TRBJ2-2; D is undetermined. This CDR3 has 16 amino acids. CDR1 and CDR2 (germline): MNHNS, SASEGT. Trimming took off 2 bases at V and 2 bases at J, with 12 bases between the two ends. The CDR3 reads CASSEKRLLNTGELFF. CDR3 DNA sequence: TGTGCCAGCAGTGAAAAACGTCTACTCAACACCGGGGAGCTGTTTTTT.

At least ten counts were recorded for this clonotype. The chain uses TRBV11-3 and TRBJ2-1; TRBD1 matches at 7 bases. The CDR3 totals 14 residues. Germline CDR1 is SGHNT and CDR2 is YENEEA. V lost 2 bases to trimming and J lost 7 bases; unmatched junction nucleotides: 5. For the CDR3, the DNA is TGTGCCAGCAGCTTACGAGACAGGGCGAATGAGCAGTTCTTC. It encodes CASSLRDRANEQFF.

This clonotype was counted a few times. The V gene is TRBV4-1, the J gene TRBJ2-7; 7 bases are a match to TRBD2. CDR1 is MGHRA and CDR2 is YSYEKL in the germline V gene. This CDR3 is built from 16 residues. With 2 bases clipped from V and 3 bases from J, the junction kept 10 bases outside the gene matches. CDR3 amino acids: CASSQNWGGTVYEQYF. The CDR3 DNA follows: TGCGCCAGCAGCCAAAACTGGGGGGGTACGGTCTACGAGCAGTACTTC.

This clonotype came up a few times. The rearrangement uses TRBV18 and TRBJ1-5, with D possibly matching TRBD1 (5 bases). V was cut by 2 bases and J by 6 bases, with 14 bases left in between. Germline loops: CDR1 KGHSH, CDR2 LQKENI. The CDR3 is 15 amino acids. Written as DNA, the CDR3 is TGTGCCAGCTCACCATATTCGGGGGGAGGTCAGCCCCAGCATTTT. Its protein is CASSPYSGGGQPQHF.

The chain couples TRBV20-1 to TRBJ1-3; TRBD1 matches 12 bases. The V and J ends lost 3 bases and 5 bases, in that order; junction bases with no gene match: 2. CDR3 size: 14 residues. Germline-derived CDR1 and CDR2 are DFQATT and SNEGSKA (reference sequence). The CDR3 protein is CSASRDRGRNTIYF. The CDR3, as DNA: TGCAGTGCTAGCCGGGACAGGGGGCGAAACACCATATATTTT.

This clonotype was found many times. The V call is TRBV2, the J call TRBJ2-5; TRBD2 aligns across 10 bases. Germline V CDR1 and CDR2: SNHLY, FYNNEI. After removal of 7 bases from V and 3 bases from J, the junction contained 2 bases not matched to a gene. The CDR3 has 13 amino acids. CDR3 sequence reads: CASTGLAEETQYF. CDR3 coding DNA: TGTGCCAGCACCGGACTAGCGGAAGAGACCCAGTACTTC. The whole variable domain, filled in from reference TRBV2 and TRBJ2-5, reads EPEVTQTPSHQVTQMGQEVILRCVPISNHLYFYWYRQILGQKVEFLVSFYNNEISEKSEIFDDQFSVERPDGSNFTLKIRSTKLEDSAMYFCASTGLAEETQYFGPGTRLLVL.

This clonotype was found many times. This chain joins TRBV6-1 and TRBJ1-2, with a weak D call TRBD1 (6 bases). Between the trimmed V and J ends, which lost 6 bases and 9 bases, there was a span of 17 bases. Germline values: CDR1 MNHNS, CDR2 SASEGT. This CDR3 contains 13 residues. The CDR3 loop reads CASRADRRGSYTF. CDR3 bases: TGTGCCAGCAGGGCCGACAGGAGAGGTAGCTACACCTTC.

The chain carries TRBV19 and TRBJ2-2, with TRBD1 identical over 9 bases. Per germline, CDR1 LNHDA and CDR2 SQIVND (reference sequence). The V gene end was trimmed by 2 bases and the J gene end by 1 base; junction bases not matched to a gene: 14. CDR3 size: 20 residues. CDR3 amino acids: CASSIFGTGIVYGNTGELFF. CDR3 DNA sequence: TGTGCCAGTAGTATATTTGGGACAGGGATTGTCTATGGGAACACCGGGGAGCTGTTTTTT.

Note on this clonotype: A much more abundant neighbour one base away suggests this may be a read error. This chain's CDR3 is CARRAGSYNEQFF. The CDR3 DNA sequence: TGTGCCAGGAGGGCAGGCTCCTACAATGAGCAGTTCTTC. This rearrangement joins TRBV28 to TRBJ2-1; D possibly corresponds to TRBD2 (5 bases). V shed 9 bases and J shed 0 bases, with 9 bases lying between them. Germline CDR1 MDHEN, CDR2 SYDVKM. The CDR3 extends over 13 amino acids.

The J gene is TRBJ2-2, the V gene TRBV29-1, with TRBD1 as a possible D gene (6 bases). This CDR3 region has 13 residues. Between the trimmed V and J ends, which lost 6 bases and 6 bases, there was a span of 14 bases. CDR1 is SQVTM and CDR2 is ANQGSEA in the germline V gene. Written as DNA, the CDR3 is TGCAGCGTCAGCATTGGACAGTCCGGGGAGCTGTTTTTT. It is translated as CSVSIGQSGELFF.

At least ten counts were recorded for this clonotype. The genes are TRBV7-2 and TRBJ1-6, with 7 positions matching TRBD1. Germline values: CDR1 SGHTA, CDR2 FQGNSA. The CDR3 length is 15 residues. Trimming cost V 5 bases and J 6 bases; bases outside gene matches: 7. This CDR3 is CASSGSTGSNSPLHF. CDR3 in DNA: TGTGCCAGCAGCGGATCGACAGGGTCTAATTCACCCCTCCACTTT.

This sequence joins TRBV29-1 and TRBJ2-3; 8 bases match TRBD2. Germline CDR1 SQVTM, CDR2 ANQGSEA. This CDR3 comprises 13 residues. Trimming took 6 bases from V and 6 from J; bases not matched to a gene: 8. The CDR3 DNA is TGCAGCGTGGGGACTAGTCGATCCGATACGCAGTATTTT. Protein sequence: CSVGTSRSDTQYF.

This clonotype was counted only a few times. In DNA form, the CDR3 reads TGTGCCAGCAGATCTCGAGCGGGAGTCACAGATACGCAGTATTTT. Translation gives CASRSRAGVTDTQYF. This rearrangement joins TRBV6-1 to TRBJ2-3; 8 positions match TRBD2. The CDR3 is made up of 15 amino acids. In germline, CDR1 is MNHNS, CDR2 SASEGT. V trimming: 6 bases; J trimming: 2 bases; junction bases outside the gene matches: 7.

The gene calls are TRBV4-1 and TRBJ2-1; D gene unclear. Germline CDR1 is MGHRA and CDR2 is YSYEKL. CDR3 length equals 13 residues. Trimming took off 1 base at V and 8 bases at J, with 9 bases between the two ends. The CDR3 coding sequence is TGCGCCAGCAGCCAAGTTGGGCTCGATGAGCAGTTCTTC. As protein: CASSQVGLDEQFF.